Each of the 7 T cell receptor beta chains below was sequenced from the same sample in a study of early T cells in non-severe SARS-CoV-2 infection. TCRdb reprocessed the 5' RACE reads via MiXCR and lists one record per CDR3 protein. The repertoire holds around 88,000 distinct CDR3 sequences, with approximately 15% as singletons. Sequenced input: whole blood. Receptors were obtained from an adult who was a healthcare worker with PCR-confirmed SARS-CoV-2 infection or an uninfected control (not recorded which).

This clonotype was found many times. The rearrangement uses TRBV29-1 and TRBJ2-1; D is possibly TRBD1 or TRBD2 (5 bases each). The CDR3 contains 13 residues. Germline values: CDR1 SQVTM, CDR2 ANQGSEA. The V and J ends lost 7 bases and 10 bases respectively, with 20 bases between them. The CDR3 DNA reads as TGCAGCGGAGAGGGTGACAGAAATCGAGAGCAGTTCTTC. It encodes CSGEGDRNREQFF.

A few counts support this clonotype. This chain links TRBV6-5 with TRBJ2-7; 12 bases fit TRBD2. The ends lost 6 bases at V and 5 bases at J; junction bases unmatched: 5. Looked up from germline, CDR1 is MNHEY and CDR2 is SVGAGI. CDR3 length: 14 amino acids. CDR3 loop: CASRSLAGGDEQYF. CDR3 nucleotides: TGTGCCAGCAGATCACTAGCGGGAGGCGACGAGCAGTACTTC.

This clonotype was counted ten times or more. The chain couples TRBV2 to TRBJ1-6; D is unresolved. Germline V lookup: CDR1 SNHLY, CDR2 FYNNEI. There are 13 residues in the CDR3. Trimming left V 7 bases short and J 8 bases short, with 12 bases between. The CDR3: CASTPERDSPLHF. CDR3 DNA sequence: TGTGCCAGCACGCCCGAAAGGGATTCACCCCTCCACTTT.

This clonotype came up many times. J is TRBJ2-3 and V is TRBV12-5; 7 bases fit TRBD1. CDR3 length: 16 amino acids. With V trimmed by 1 base and J by 2 bases, 6 bases remained unmatched. The germline V gene has CDR1 LGHNT and CDR2 FRNRAP. This CDR3 is CASGLGQGIPTDTQYF. The DNA for the CDR3 is TGTGCTAGTGGTTTGGGACAGGGAATACCCACAGATACGCAGTATTTT. Based on the CDR3 plus reference TRBV12-5 and TRBJ2-3, the full variable domain is DARVTQTPRHKVTEMGQEVTMRCQPILGHNTVFWYRQTMMQGLELLAYFRNRAPLDDSGMPKDRFSAEMPDATLATLKIQPSEPRDSAVYFCASGLGQGIPTDTQYFGPGTRLTVL.

The sample holds a few counts of this clonotype. The gene calls are TRBV5-8 and TRBJ1-1; the match to TRBD1 covers 8 bases. Per germline, CDR1 SGHTS and CDR2 YDEGEE. V lost 4 bases and J lost 0; bases outside the gene matches: 8. The CDR3 has 16 amino acids. The CDR3 loop reads CASSIPGQAMNTEAFF. As DNA, the CDR3 is TGTGCCAGCAGCATACCGGGACAGGCAATGAACACTGAAGCTTTCTTT.

This clonotype has more than one count but fewer than ten. CDR3 DNA sequence: TGTGCCAGCAGTGAGGTCGTCGACTCCTACGAGCAGTACTTC. Encoded protein: CASSEVVDSYEQYF. The chain uses TRBV2 and TRBJ2-7; D remains ambiguous. V lost 3 bases and J lost 0, with 9 bases in between. This CDR3 spans 14 amino acids. Germline CDR1 SNHLY, CDR2 FYNNEI.

This clonotype was counted only a few times. This chain connects TRBV29-1 to TRBJ2-7; a weak D match, TRBD1 (5 bases). The CDR3 has 12 residues. V gave up 3 bases and J gave up 6 bases, with 12 bases separating them. The germline V gene has CDR1 SQVTM and CDR2 ANQGSEA. The CDR3 spells CSVEHRQGEQYF. CDR3 in DNA: TGCAGCGTTGAGCACAGGCAGGGCGAGCAGTACTTC.